This TCR beta chain derives from a study of blood T cells in healthy people across ages. Study outcomes and limitations: It was the long-lived donors that had more naive CD4+ cells and higher diversity than aged donors. As naive T cell percentage varied, TCR beta diversity correlated strongly with it.

This clonotype was counted many times. No antigen is known for it. Alongside a J-beta primer mix, a sample-barcoded 5' primer served in a second PCR lasting 7 to 11 cycles. TCRdb redid the calling of the 5' RACE reads with MiXCR, one entry per CDR3 protein. The sample carries about 1.6 million distinct CDR3 sequences, roughly a third recorded once. V was clipped by 6 bases and J by 4 bases; unmatched bases: 6. Per germline, CDR1 DFQATT and CDR2 SNEGSKA (reference sequence). The CDR3 loop spans 14 amino acids. The sequence was collected from a woman under 40 in good health. The chain employs TRBV20-1 and TRBJ2-1; 10 nucleotides line up with TRBD2. The sample comprised blood. The CDR3 DNA reads as TGCAGTGCGCAGCGGGAGGGCCGGTACAATGAGCAGTTCTTC. Amino acid sequence: CSAQREGRYNEQFF.